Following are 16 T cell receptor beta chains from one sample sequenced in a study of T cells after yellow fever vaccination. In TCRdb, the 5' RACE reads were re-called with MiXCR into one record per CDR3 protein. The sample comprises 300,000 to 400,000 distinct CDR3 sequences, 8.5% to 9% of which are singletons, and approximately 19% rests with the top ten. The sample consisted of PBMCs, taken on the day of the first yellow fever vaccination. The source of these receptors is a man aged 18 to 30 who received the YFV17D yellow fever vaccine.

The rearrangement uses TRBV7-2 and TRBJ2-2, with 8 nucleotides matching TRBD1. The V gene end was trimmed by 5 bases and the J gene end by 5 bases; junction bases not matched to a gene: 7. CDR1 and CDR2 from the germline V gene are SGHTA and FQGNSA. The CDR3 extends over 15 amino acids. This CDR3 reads CASSNRDRMTGELFF. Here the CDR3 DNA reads TGTGCCAGCAGCAACCGGGACAGGATGACCGGGGAGCTGTTTTTT.

CDR3 sequence reads: CSALDWDESPLHF. As DNA, the CDR3 is TGCAGTGCCTTGGACTGGGATGAATCACCCCTCCACTTT. J is TRBJ1-6 and V is TRBV20-1; the D is unclear. CDR1 DFQATT and CDR2 SNEGSKA come from the germline V gene (reference sequence). CDR3 length: 13 amino acids. V was pared by 6 bases and J by 10 bases, with 16 bases between.

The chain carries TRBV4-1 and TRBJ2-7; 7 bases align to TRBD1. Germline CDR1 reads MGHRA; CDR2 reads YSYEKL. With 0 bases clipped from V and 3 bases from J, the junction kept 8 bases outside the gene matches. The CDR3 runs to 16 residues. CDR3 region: CASSQEGGQASYEQYF. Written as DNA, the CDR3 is TGCGCCAGCAGCCAAGAGGGCGGACAGGCTAGCTACGAGCAGTACTTC.

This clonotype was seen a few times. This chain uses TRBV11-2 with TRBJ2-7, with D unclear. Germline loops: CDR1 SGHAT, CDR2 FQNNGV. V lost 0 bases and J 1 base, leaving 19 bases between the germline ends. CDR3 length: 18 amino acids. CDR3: CASSLEEPGRVLSYEQYV. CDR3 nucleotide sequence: TGTGCCAGCAGCTTAGAGGAGCCTGGCAGAGTTCTTTCCTACGAGCAGTACGTC.

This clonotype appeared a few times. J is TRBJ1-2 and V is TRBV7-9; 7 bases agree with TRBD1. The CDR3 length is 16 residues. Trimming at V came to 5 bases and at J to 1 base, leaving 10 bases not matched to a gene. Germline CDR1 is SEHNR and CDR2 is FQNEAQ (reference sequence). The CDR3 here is CASSPGTASFNYGYTF. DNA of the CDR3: TGTGCCAGCAGCCCAGGGACAGCTTCTTTTAACTATGGCTACACCTTC.

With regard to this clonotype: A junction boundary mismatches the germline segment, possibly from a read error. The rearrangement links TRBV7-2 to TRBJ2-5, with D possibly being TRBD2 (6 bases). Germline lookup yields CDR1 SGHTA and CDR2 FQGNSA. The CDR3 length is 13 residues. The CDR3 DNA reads TGTGCCAGCAGCTCTTACCTCGGGGAGGCTACGGACTTC. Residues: CASSSYLGEATDF.

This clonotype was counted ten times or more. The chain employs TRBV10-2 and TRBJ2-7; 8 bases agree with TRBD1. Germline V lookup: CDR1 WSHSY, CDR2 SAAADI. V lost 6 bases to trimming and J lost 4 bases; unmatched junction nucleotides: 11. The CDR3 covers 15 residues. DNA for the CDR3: TGCGCCAGCAGAGAGGTGGACAGGGCGAAATACGAGCAGTACTTC. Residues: CASREVDRAKYEQYF.

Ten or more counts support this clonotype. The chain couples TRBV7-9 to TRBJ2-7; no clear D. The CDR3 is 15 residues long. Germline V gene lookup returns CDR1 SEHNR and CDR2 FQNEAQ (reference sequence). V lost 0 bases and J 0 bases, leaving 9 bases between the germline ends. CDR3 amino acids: CASSLAPTISYEQYF. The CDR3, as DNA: TGTGCCAGCAGCTTAGCACCCACCATCTCCTACGAGCAGTACTTC.

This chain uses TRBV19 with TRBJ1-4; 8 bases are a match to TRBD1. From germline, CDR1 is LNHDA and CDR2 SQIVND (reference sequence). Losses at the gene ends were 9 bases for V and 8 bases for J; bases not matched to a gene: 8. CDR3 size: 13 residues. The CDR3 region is CASTGQGGEKLFF. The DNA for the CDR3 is TGTGCCAGCACAGGACAGGGAGGGGAAAAACTGTTTTTT.

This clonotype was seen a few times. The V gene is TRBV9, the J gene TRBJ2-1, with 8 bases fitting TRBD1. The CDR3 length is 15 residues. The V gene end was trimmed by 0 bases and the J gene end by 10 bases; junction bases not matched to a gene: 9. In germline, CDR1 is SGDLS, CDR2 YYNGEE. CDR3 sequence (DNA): TGTGCCAGCAGCGTAGGCCCCGGACAGGGACGGGAGCAGTTCTTC. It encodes CASSVGPGQGREQFF.

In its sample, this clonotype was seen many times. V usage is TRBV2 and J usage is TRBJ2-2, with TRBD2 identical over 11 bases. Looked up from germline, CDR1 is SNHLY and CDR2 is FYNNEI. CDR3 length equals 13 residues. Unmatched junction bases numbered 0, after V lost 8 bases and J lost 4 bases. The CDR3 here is CASGLAGTGELFF. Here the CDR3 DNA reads TGTGCCAGCGGACTAGCGGGCACCGGGGAGCTGTTTTTT.

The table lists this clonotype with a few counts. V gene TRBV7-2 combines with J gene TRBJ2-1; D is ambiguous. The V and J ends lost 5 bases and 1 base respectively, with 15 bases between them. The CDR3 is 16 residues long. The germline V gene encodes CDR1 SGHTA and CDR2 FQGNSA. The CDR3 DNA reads TGTGCCAGCAGCCCGACGGTGGGTCGTTCCTACAATGAGCAGTTCTTC. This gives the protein CASSPTVGRSYNEQFF. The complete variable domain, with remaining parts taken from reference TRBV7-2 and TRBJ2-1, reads GAGVSQSPSNKVTEKGKDVELRCDPISGHTALYWYRQSLGQGLEFLIYFQGNSAPDKSGLPSDRFSAERTGGSVSTLTIQRTQQEDSAVYLCASSPTVGRSYNEQFFGPGTRLTVL.

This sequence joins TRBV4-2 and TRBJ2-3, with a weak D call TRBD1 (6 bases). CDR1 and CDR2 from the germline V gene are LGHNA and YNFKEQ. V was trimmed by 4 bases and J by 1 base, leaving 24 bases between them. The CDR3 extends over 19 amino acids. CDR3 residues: CASSLEQHITGKGTDTQYF. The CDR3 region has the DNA TGTGCCAGCAGCCTAGAACAACACATTACAGGGAAGGGCACAGATACGCAGTATTTT.

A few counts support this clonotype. Written as DNA, the CDR3 is TGCGCCAGCAGAGACCCGTACAATGAGCAGTTCTTC. It is translated as CASRDPYNEQFF. The chain couples TRBV5-1 to TRBJ2-1, with D hard to call. CDR3 size: 12 residues. Trimming left V 5 bases short and J 4 bases short, with 7 bases between. Germline CDR1 is SGHRS and CDR2 is YFSETQ.

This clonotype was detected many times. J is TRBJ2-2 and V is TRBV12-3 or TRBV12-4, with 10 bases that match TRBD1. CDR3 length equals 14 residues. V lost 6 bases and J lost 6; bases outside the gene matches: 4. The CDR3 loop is CASRWTGGPGELFF. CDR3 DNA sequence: TGTGCCAGCAGGTGGACAGGGGGTCCCGGGGAGCTGTTTTTT.

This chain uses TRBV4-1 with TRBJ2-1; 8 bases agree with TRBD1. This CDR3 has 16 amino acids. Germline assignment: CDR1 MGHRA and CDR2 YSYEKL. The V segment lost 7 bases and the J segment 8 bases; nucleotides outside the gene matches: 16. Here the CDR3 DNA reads TGCGCCAGCAAGAGAATAGGACAGGGAAGGAAGGATGAGCAGTTCTTC. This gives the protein CASKRIGQGRKDEQFF.